This TCR beta chain was sequenced for a study of cytotoxic CD8 clonotypes in ibrutinib-treated CLL. At the level of the study: The subjects consisted of approximately ten relapsed/refractory and roughly 15 treatment-naive individuals, with approximately 18 IGHV unmutated. Median treatment time before response sampling was about 12 months, range 6 to 36. Notes on the study in general: At the start, clonality exceeded age-matched healthy donors and followed circulating CD8+ T-cell counts. Shared public clonotypes were rare, and on treatment they either got smaller or stayed the same.

Sequencing was performed with immunoSEQ multiplex PCR; in TCRdb, only in-frame clones are kept and a portion is missing. The sample holds about 50,000 clones; roughly 57% are singletons and the top ten take approximately 28%. In the case of this clone: Its antigen remains unknown.

The germline V and J ends were trimmed by 2 bases and 6 bases, with 13 bases remaining between them. The CDR3 has 15 residues. Germline loops: CDR1 MNHNS, CDR2 SASEGT. This chain joins TRBV6-1 and TRBJ1-4, with a weak D call TRBD1 (5 bases). The specimen comprised PBMCs, sampled after 24 months of ibrutinib treatment. The sequence was collected from a human donor with chronic lymphocytic leukemia. CDR3 amino acids: CASSEMAGWDEKLFF. The CDR3 DNA reads TGTGCCAGCAGTGAAATGGCAGGGTGGGATGAAAAACTGTTTTTT.